What follows are 6 T cell receptor beta chains derived from one specimen sequenced in a study of cytotoxic CD8 clonotypes in ibrutinib-treated CLL. Generated by immunoSEQ multiplex PCR, the TCRdb table keeps only in-frame clones and is missing some. This table has 9,400 or so clones, around 60% appearing once. The specimen was PBMCs, collected before ibrutinib treatment. The source of these receptors is a human donor with chronic lymphocytic leukemia.

This chain links TRBV5-1 with TRBJ2-3; 7 nucleotides line up with TRBD1. Germline V lookup: CDR1 SGHRS, CDR2 YFSETQ. CDR3 length: 16 residues. The J segment lost 2 bases and the V segment lost 1 base, leaving 7 bases of the junction unmatched. CDR3 sequence: CASSLRAGGDTDTQYF. In DNA, the CDR3 is TGCGCCAGCAGCTTGAGGGCAGGGGGAGACACAGATACGCAGTATTTT.

V and J are TRBV28 and TRBJ2-2; TRBD1 might be the D (5 bases). The CDR3 totals 16 residues. The V end lost 3 bases, the J end lost 0 bases, and 11 bases lay between the germline ends. The germline V gene has CDR1 MDHEN and CDR2 SYDVKM. CDR3: CASSFKGPSNTGELFF. In DNA, the CDR3 is TGTGCCAGCAGTTTCAAGGGGCCCTCGAACACCGGGGAGCTGTTTTTT.

This clone has only a few counts. V usage is TRBV9 and J usage is TRBJ2-3; 13 bases fit TRBD2. The CDR3 totals 17 residues. Trimming at V came to 4 bases and at J to 2 bases, leaving 7 bases not matched to a gene. Germline-derived CDR1 and CDR2 are SGDLS and YYNGEE. The CDR3 reads CASSHGLAGDHTDTQYF. As DNA, the CDR3 is TGTGCCAGCAGCCATGGACTAGCGGGGGACCACACAGATACGCAGTATTTT.

This clone was observed a single time. This chain's CDR3 is CASSIKTGISTGELFF. The CDR3 DNA sequence: TGTGCCAGTAGTATCAAGACAGGGATAAGCACCGGGGAGCTGTTTTTT. The chain joins TRBV19 to TRBJ2-2, with 7 bases matching TRBD1. V trimming: 3 bases; J trimming: 4 bases; junction bases outside the gene matches: 8. Per the germline V gene, CDR1 is LNHDA and CDR2 is SQIVND (reference sequence). The CDR3 covers 16 residues.

This clone was observed a few times. V and J are TRBV11-2 and TRBJ1-1; the D is unclear. Germline V gives CDR1 SGHAT, CDR2 FQNNGV. The CDR3 has 15 amino acids. V gave up 0 bases and J gave up 0 bases, with 8 bases separating them. CDR3 loop: CASSLDPSVNTEAFF. The DNA of the CDR3 is TGTGCCAGCAGCTTAGATCCCTCGGTGAACACTGAAGCTTTCTTT.

This clone was seen a few times. The CDR3 here is CASSRFDRAIDTQYF. The CDR3 nucleotides are TGTGCCAGCAGCAGATTCGACAGGGCGATTGATACGCAGTATTTT. The rearrangement joins TRBV14 to TRBJ2-3; 7 nucleotides line up with TRBD1. The CDR3 sequence is 15 residues long. CDR1 and CDR2 from the germline V gene are SGHDN and FVKESK. V was clipped by 5 bases and J by 6 bases; unmatched bases: 11.